Described below is a single T cell receptor (beta chain) sequence and its context. The sample belongs to a study of sequential checkpoint blockade in melanoma. Study at large: Patients were randomized 1:1 to nivolumab-then-ipilimumab or ipilimumab-then-nivolumab first-line. Each arm's sequence ended with maintenance nivolumab.

Only in-frame clones appear in the TCRdb table, and some are missing; sequencing was by immunoSEQ multiplex PCR. The data show some 30,000 clones, about 88% seen once. Noted treatment: randomized to nivolumab then ipilimumab (arm A) or the reverse (arm B). The CDR3 length is 15 residues. V dropped 1 base and J dropped 4 bases, with 11 bases sitting between them. Germline assignment: CDR1 MNHNS and CDR2 SASEGT. The rearrangement links TRBV6-1 to TRBJ2-1; D is perhaps TRBD2 (6 bases). This clonotype was sampled from a human donor with melanoma. The sequencing used CD8+ T cells sorted from blood (inferred from file names), collected from a patient given nivolumab and ipilimumab in sequence. The CDR3 coding sequence is TGTGCCAGCAGTGAAGAGGGAGGATTTTACAATGAGCAGTTCTTC. Translation: CASSEEGGFYNEQFF.